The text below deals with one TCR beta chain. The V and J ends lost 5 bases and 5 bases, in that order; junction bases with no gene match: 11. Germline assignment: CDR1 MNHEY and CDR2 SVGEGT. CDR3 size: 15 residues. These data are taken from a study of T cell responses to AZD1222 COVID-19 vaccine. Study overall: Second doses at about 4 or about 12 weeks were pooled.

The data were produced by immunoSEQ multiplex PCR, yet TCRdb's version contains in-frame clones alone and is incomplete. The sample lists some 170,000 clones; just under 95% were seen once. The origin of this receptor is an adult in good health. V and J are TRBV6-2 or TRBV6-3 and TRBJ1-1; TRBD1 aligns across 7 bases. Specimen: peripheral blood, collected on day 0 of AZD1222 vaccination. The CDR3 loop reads CASSGPRGRGTEAFF. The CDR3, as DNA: TGTGCCAGCAGTGGGCCCAGGGGGAGAGGGACTGAAGCTTTCTTT.